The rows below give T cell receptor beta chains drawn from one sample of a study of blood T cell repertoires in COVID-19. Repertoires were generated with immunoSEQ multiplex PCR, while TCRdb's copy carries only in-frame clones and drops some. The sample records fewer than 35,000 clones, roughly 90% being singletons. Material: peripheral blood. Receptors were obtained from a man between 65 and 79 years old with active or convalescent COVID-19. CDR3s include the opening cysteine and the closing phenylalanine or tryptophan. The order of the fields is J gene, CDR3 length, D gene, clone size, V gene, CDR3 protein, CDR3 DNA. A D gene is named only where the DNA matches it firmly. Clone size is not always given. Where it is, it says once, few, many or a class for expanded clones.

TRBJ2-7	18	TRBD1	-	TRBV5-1	CASSLRPGQFPLDYEQYF	TGCGCCAGCAGCCTGCGCCCGGGACAGTTCCCTTTGGACTACGAGCAGTACTTC
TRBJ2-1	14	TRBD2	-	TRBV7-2	CASSWDGGYNEQFF	TGTGCCAGCAGCTGGGACGGGGGGTACAATGAGCAGTTCTTC
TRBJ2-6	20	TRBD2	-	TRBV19	CASSYRLAGGPFSGANVLTF	TGTGCCAGTAGTTATCGGCTAGCGGGAGGCCCGTTCTCTGGGGCCAACGTCCTGACTTTC
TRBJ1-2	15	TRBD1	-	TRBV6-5	CASREGAEINYGYTF	TGTGCCAGCCGAGAGGGGGCAGAGATTAACTATGGCTACACCTTC
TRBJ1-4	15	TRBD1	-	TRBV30	CAWSVTGGLNEKLFF	TGTGCCTGGAGTGTGACAGGGGGCCTTAATGAAAAACTGTTTTTT
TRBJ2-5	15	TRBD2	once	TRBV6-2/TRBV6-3	CASSPPSRGRETQYF	TGTGCCAGCAGCCCTCCTTCTCGCGGGAGGGAGACCCAGTACTTC
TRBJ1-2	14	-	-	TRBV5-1	CASSTAAGHYGYTF	TGCGCCAGCAGTACGGCCGCGGGGCACTATGGCTACACCTTC
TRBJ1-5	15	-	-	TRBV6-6	CASSYEGHSNQPQHF	TGTGCCAGCAGTTACGAGGGACATAGCAATCAGCCCCAGCATTTT
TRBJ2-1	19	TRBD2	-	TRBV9	CASSTPGTSGRAFSHEQFF	TGTGCCAGCAGCACCCCGGGGACTAGCGGGAGGGCCTTTTCTCATGAGCAGTTCTTC
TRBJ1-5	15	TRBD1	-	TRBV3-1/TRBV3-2	CASSQDGTVTQPQHF	TGTGCCAGCAGCCAAGACGGGACAGTCACTCAGCCCCAGCATTTT
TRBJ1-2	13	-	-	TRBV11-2	CASSTWTEGGYTF	TGTGCCAGCAGCACTTGGACAGAGGGGGGCTACACCTTC
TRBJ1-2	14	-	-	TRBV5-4	CASSWGREVYGYTF	TGTGCCAGCAGCTGGGGAAGGGAGGTCTATGGCTACACCTTC
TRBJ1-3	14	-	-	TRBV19	CASLDGGAGNTIYF	TGTGCCAGCCTAGACGGCGGGGCTGGAAACACCATATATTTT
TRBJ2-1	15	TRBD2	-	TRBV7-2	CASSLGPGGSNEQFF	TGTGCCAGCAGCTTAGGGCCGGGGGGGAGTAATGAGCAGTTCTTC
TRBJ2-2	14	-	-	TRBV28	CASRDSSNTGELFF	TGTGCCAGCCGTGACAGCTCGAACACCGGGGAGCTGTTTTTT
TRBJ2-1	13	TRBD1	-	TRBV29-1	CSGDRGGTNEQFF	TGCAGCGGGGACAGGGGGGGAACGAATGAGCAGTTCTTC
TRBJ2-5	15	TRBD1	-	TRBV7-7	CASSSGTGFEETQYF	TGTGCTAGCAGCTCGGGGACAGGGTTCGAAGAGACCCAGTACTTC
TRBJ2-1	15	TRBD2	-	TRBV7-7	CASSPGLAGVGEQFF	TGTGCTAGCAGTCCGGGACTAGCGGGAGTCGGTGAGCAGTTCTTC
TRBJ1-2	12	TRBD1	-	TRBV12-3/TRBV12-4	CASSWTGGPCTF	TGTGCCAGCAGTTGGACAGGGGGCCCCTGCACCTTC
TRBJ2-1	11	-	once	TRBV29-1	CSVDRGNEQFF	TGCAGCGTTGACCGGGGGAATGAGCAGTTCTTC
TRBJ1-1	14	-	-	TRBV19	CASHLGGMNTEAFF	TGTGCCAGTCACCTCGGAGGGATGAACACTGAAGCTTTCTTT
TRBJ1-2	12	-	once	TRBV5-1	CASSLQGLGYTF	TGCGCCAGCAGCTTACAGGGCCTTGGCTACACCTTC
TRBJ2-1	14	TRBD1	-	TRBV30	CAGGDGTGYNEQFF	TGTGCCGGGGGGGACGGGACAGGGTACAATGAGCAGTTCTTC
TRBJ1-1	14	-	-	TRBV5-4	CASTQNRATQGAFF	TGTGCCAGCACCCAAAACAGAGCTACTCAGGGGGCTTTCTTT
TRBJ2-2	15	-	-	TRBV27	CASSLFPGNTGELFF	TGTGCCAGCAGTTTATTCCCGGGTAACACCGGGGAGCTGTTTTTT
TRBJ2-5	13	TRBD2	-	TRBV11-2	CASSPGLGETQYF	TGTGCCAGCAGCCCGGGACTAGGAGAGACCCAGTACTTC
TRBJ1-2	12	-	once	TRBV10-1	CASSDSSPGYTF	TGCGCCAGCAGTGATAGCTCTCCCGGCTACACCTTC
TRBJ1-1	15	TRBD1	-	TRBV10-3	CAIRGRDRGSSGAFF	TGTGCCATCAGGGGCAGGGACAGGGGATCGTCGGGGGCTTTCTTT
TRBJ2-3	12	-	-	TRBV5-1	CASTTFTDTQYF	TGCGCCAGCACCACATTCACAGATACGCAGTATTTT
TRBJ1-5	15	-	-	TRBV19	CASTQNTGANQPQHF	TGTGCCAGTACCCAGAACACCGGAGCAAATCAGCCCCAGCATTTT
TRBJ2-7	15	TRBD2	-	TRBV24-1	CATSDGTSGSYEQYF	TGTGCCACCAGTGATGGGACTAGCGGCTCCTACGAGCAGTACTTC
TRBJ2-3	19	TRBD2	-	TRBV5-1	CASSFRGDTGTSGTDTQYF	TGCGCCAGCAGCTTTCGGGGGGACACTGGAACTAGCGGGACAGATACGCAGTATTTT
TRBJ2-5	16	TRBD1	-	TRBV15	CATSRDMGQRQETQYF	TGTGCCACCAGCAGAGATATGGGACAGAGACAAGAGACCCAGTACTTC
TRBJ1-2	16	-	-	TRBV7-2	CASSSDIRGWGGGYTF	TGTGCCAGCAGCTCAGATATTAGGGGGTGGGGCGGAGGCTACACCTTC
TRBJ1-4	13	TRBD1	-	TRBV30	CAWRTGDYEKLFF	TGTGCCTGGAGGACAGGGGACTATGAAAAACTGTTTTTT
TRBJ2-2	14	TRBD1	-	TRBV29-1	CSVEGQMGTGELFF	TGCAGCGTTGAGGGACAGATGGGGACCGGGGAGCTGTTTTTT
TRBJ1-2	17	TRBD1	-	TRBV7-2	CASSSPGQGTGVYGYTF	TGTGCCAGCAGCTCGCCGGGACAGGGAACGGGTGTCTATGGCTACACCTTC
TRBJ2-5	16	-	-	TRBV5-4	CASSLSPRGGQETQYF	TGTGCCAGCAGCTTGTCCCCTAGGGGCGGTCAAGAGACCCAGTACTTC
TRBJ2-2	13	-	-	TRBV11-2	CASSATNTGELFF	TGTGCCAGCAGCGCCACAAACACCGGGGAGCTGTTTTTT
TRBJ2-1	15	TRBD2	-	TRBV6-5	CASSYGLAGSVEQFF	TGTGCCAGCAGTTACGGACTAGCGGGTTCGGTTGAGCAGTTCTTC
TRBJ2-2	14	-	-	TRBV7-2	CASSPTTGTGELFF	TGTGCCAGCAGCCCCACGACAGGTACCGGGGAGCTGTTTTTT
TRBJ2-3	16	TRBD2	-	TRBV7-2	CASSLGAGIRTDTQYF	TGTGCCAGCAGCTTAGGAGCGGGGATACGCACAGATACGCAGTATTTT
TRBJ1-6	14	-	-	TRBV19	CASSRGQNNSPLHF	TGTGCCAGTAGTAGGGGGCAAAATAATTCACCCCTCCACTTT
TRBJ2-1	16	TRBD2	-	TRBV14	CASSLMTSGRYREQFF	TGTGCCAGCAGCCTCATGACTAGCGGGAGATATCGAGAGCAGTTCTTC
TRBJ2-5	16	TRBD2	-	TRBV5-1	CASSRDLAGGVATQYF	TGCGCCAGCAGCCGGGACTTAGCGGGAGGGGTGGCGACCCAGTACTTC
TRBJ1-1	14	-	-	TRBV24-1	CATSDGTMNTEAFF	TGTGCCACCAGTGATGGTACAATGAACACTGAAGCTTTCTTT
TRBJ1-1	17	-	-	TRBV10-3	CAISEQDSALVNTEAFF	TGTGCCATCAGTGAACAGGACAGCGCACTGGTGAACACTGAAGCTTTCTTT
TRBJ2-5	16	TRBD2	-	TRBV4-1	CASSHLPGGFEETQYF	TGCGCCAGCAGCCATCTCCCCGGGGGGTTCGAAGAGACCCAGTACTTC
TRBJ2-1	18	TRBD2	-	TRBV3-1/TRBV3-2	CASSQDVVRGLAGDEQFF	TGTGCCAGCAGCCAAGATGTGGTTAGGGGTCTGGCGGGGGATGAGCAGTTCTTC
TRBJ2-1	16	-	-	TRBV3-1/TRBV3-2	CASSQDWVVQNNEQFF	TGTGCCAGCAGCCAAGATTGGGTAGTACAGAACAATGAGCAGTTCTTC
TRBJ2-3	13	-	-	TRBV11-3	CASSWRGSDTQYF	TGTGCCAGCAGCTGGCGGGGATCAGATACGCAGTATTTT
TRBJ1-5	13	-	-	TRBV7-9	CASTRGTNQPQHF	TGTGCCAGCACGAGGGGTACCAATCAGCCCCAGCATTTT
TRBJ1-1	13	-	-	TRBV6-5	CASSYWQNTEAFF	TGTGCCAGCAGTTACTGGCAGAACACTGAAGCTTTCTTT
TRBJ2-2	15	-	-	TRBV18	CASSPLLQGTGELFF	TGTGCCAGCTCACCCCTATTACAGGGCACCGGGGAGCTGTTTTTT